Presented here are 14 T cell receptor beta chains from one specimen sequenced in a study of shared clonotypes between healthy human individuals. Method: immunoSEQ multiplex PCR; TCRdb's copy keeps in-frame clones and lacks some. Of approximately 1.5 million clones in the sample, about 98.5% were seen once. Sequenced material: naive CD4+ T cells sorted from blood. Subset denoted: CD45RA+ positively selected. These receptors originate from a man in his thirties or forties in good health.

The V and J genes are TRBV5-1 and TRBJ2-1; D remains unclear. This CDR3 spans 15 amino acids. Trimming removed 4 bases at V and 0 bases at J, with 11 bases between. Germline loops: CDR1 SGHRS, CDR2 YFSETQ. Here the CDR3 reads CASSRAASSYNEQFF. The CDR3 DNA follows: TGCGCCAGCAGCCGGGCGGCTAGCTCCTACAATGAGCAGTTCTTC.

The CDR3 loop is CASSSPRRESGYTF. In DNA form, the CDR3 reads TGTGCCAGCAGCTCGCCTCGCAGGGAGAGTGGCTACACCTTC. The rearrangement uses TRBV7-8 and TRBJ1-2; possibly TRBD1 for D (5 bases). There are 14 residues in the CDR3. Trimming left V 4 bases short and J 7 bases short, with 16 bases between. From germline, CDR1 is SGHVS and CDR2 FQNEAQ.

The rearrangement uses TRBV7-9 and TRBJ2-7; D is possibly TRBD1 or TRBD2 (5 bases each). V lost 4 bases and J lost 2, with 12 bases in between. This CDR3 spans 14 amino acids. The germline gives CDR1 SEHNR, CDR2 FQNEAQ (reference sequence). For the CDR3, the DNA is TGTGCCAGCAGCTCTGGGACCGCGACCTACGAGCAGTACTTC. This sequence encodes CASSSGTATYEQYF.

Details on this clone: At the DNA level, this CDR3 is encoded by other sequences in the same sample as well. The rearrangement joins TRBV7-9 to TRBJ2-7; no clear D gene. V was cut by 1 base and J by 4 bases, with 5 bases left in between. This CDR3 contains 12 residues. Germline CDR1 SEHNR, CDR2 FQNEAQ (reference sequence). The CDR3 nucleotides read TGTGCCAGCAGCTTAGTGGTTTACGAGCAGTACTTC. Translating it yields CASSLVVYEQYF. Supplemented by reference TRBV7-9 and TRBJ2-7, the full variable domain reads DTGVSQNPRHKITKRGQNVTFRCDPISEHNRLYWYRQTLGQGPEFLTYFQNEAQLEKSRLLSDRFSAERPKGSFSTLEIQRTEQGDSAMYLCASSLVVYEQYFGPGTRLTVT.

Worth noting for this clone: Other DNA sequences within the sample encode an identical CDR3. The chain combines TRBV4-3 with TRBJ2-1; 11 nucleotides match TRBD2. The germline CDR1 and CDR2 sequences are LGHNA and YSLEER. This CDR3 is 16 amino acids long. The V segment lost 0 bases and the J segment 2 bases; nucleotides outside the gene matches: 0. DNA for the CDR3: TGCGCCAGCAGCCAAGAACTAGCGGGAGCCTACAATGAGCAGTTCTTC. Its translation is CASSQELAGAYNEQFF.

V is TRBV29-1 and J is TRBJ2-7; either TRBD1 or TRBD2 may supply D (5 bases each). CDR1 is SQVTM, CDR2 ANQGSEA, per germline. V was shortened by 4 bases and J by 0 bases, with 13 bases between the two germline ends. This CDR3 comprises 14 residues. The CDR3, as DNA: TGCAGCGTTGCCATTGCCGGGACCTCCTACGAGCAGTACTTC. It is translated as CSVAIAGTSYEQYF.

A word on this clone: This sample includes further DNA sequences coding for the same CDR3. The rearrangement joins TRBV18 to TRBJ2-6; no firm D call. The V gene's germline CDR1 is KGHSH and CDR2 LQKENI. With 2 bases removed from V and 4 bases from J, the gap between germline ends came to 3 bases. The CDR3 contains 13 residues. CDR3 residues: CASSPLGANVLTF. Here the CDR3 DNA reads TGTGCCAGCTCACCATTGGGGGCCAACGTCCTGACTTTC.

The chain recombines TRBV28 with TRBJ1-5, with 9 bases identical to TRBD1. The ends lost 5 bases at V and 4 bases at J; junction bases unmatched: 9. Germline assignment: CDR1 MDHEN and CDR2 SYDVKM. The CDR3 loop spans 16 amino acids. The CDR3 nucleotides are TGTGCCAGCAGTCAAAAACAGGGGGCGATAAATCAGCCCCAGCATTTT. Translation gives CASSQKQGAINQPQHF.

This sequence joins TRBV29-1 and TRBJ2-5; TRBD2 agrees at 8 bases. The CDR3 spans 19 residues. Germline V gene lookup returns CDR1 SQVTM and CDR2 ANQGSEA. V shed 1 base, J shed 0 bases, and the junction held 16 bases outside the gene matches. CDR3 sequence reads: CSVEGGGWERESYQETQYF. The CDR3 DNA is TGCAGCGTTGAAGGTGGGGGTTGGGAGCGGGAGTCATACCAAGAGACCCAGTACTTC.

This CDR3 reads CSEVTGTDTQYF. In nucleotides, the CDR3 is TGCAGCGAAGTGACAGGGACAGATACGCAGTATTTT. The chain has TRBV29-1 and TRBJ2-3; 7 positions match TRBD1. Trimming removed 7 bases from V and 3 bases from J; junction bases left unmatched: 4. The CDR3 loop spans 12 amino acids. Germline V gene sequence: CDR1 SQVTM, CDR2 ANQGSEA.

The chain employs TRBV4-2 and TRBJ1-4; 9 nucleotides line up with TRBD1. Trimming at V came to 0 bases and at J to 8 bases, leaving 16 bases not matched to a gene. The CDR3 loop spans 19 amino acids. Germline V gene lookup returns CDR1 LGHNA and CDR2 YNFKEQ. The chain's CDR3 is CASSQELSTVGTGREKLFF. CDR3 nucleotide sequence: TGTGCCAGCAGCCAAGAATTATCGACGGTAGGGACAGGGAGGGAAAAACTGTTTTTT.

The gene calls are TRBV5-4 and TRBJ2-1, with 7 bases identical to TRBD2. Germline CDR1 and CDR2: SGHNT and YYREEE (reference sequence). This CDR3 comprises 17 residues. V gave up 5 bases and J gave up 1 base; unmatched junction bases: 12. Here the CDR3 DNA reads TGTGCCAGCAGTGGGGGAGGGCTGGTAATTTCCTACAATGAGCAGTTCTTC. Translated: CASSGGGLVISYNEQFF. Full variable domain (rest looked up from reference TRBV5-4 and TRBJ2-1): ETGVTQSPTHLIKTRGQQVTLRCSSQSGHNTVSWYQQALGQGPQFIFQYYREEENGRGNFPPRFSGLQFPNYSSELNVNALELDDSALYLCASSGGGLVISYNEQFFGPGTRLTVL.

This clone occurred once. J is TRBJ1-5 and V is TRBV7-9; no clear D. V gave up 2 bases and J gave up 4 bases, with 9 bases separating them. The CDR3 extends over 14 amino acids. Germline V gene lookup returns CDR1 SEHNR and CDR2 FQNEAQ (reference sequence). As DNA, the CDR3 is TGTGCCAGCAGCTTATCAGGAACAAATCAGCCCCAGCATTTT. Amino acids: CASSLSGTNQPQHF.

The rearrangement links TRBV28 to TRBJ1-5; D gene unclear. This CDR3 has 14 amino acids. Trimming took 2 bases from V and 4 from J, leaving 9 bases between them. The V gene's germline CDR1 is MDHEN and CDR2 SYDVKM. The CDR3 spells CASSLLTRNQPQHF. In DNA form, the CDR3 reads TGTGCCAGCAGTTTACTTACCAGAAATCAGCCCCAGCATTTT.